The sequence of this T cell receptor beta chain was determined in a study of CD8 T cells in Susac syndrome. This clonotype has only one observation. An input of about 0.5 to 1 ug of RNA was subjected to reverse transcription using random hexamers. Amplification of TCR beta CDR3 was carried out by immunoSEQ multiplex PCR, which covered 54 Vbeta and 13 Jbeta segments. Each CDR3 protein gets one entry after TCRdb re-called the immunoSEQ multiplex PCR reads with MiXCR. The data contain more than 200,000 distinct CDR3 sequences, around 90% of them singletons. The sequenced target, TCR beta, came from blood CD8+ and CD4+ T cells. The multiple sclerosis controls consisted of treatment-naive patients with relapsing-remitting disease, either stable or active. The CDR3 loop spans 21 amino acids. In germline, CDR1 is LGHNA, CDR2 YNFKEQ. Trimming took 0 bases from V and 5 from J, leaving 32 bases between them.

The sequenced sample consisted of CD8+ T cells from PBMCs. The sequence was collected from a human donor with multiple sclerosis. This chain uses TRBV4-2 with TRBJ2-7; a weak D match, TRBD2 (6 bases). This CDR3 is CASSQERGPPGYIGGPDEQYF. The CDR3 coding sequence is TGTGCCAGCAGCCAAGAGAGGGGTCCCCCAGGGTATATCGGGGGACCCGACGAGCAGTACTTC.